Listed below are T cell receptor beta chains from one sample, sequenced in a study of cytomegalovirus exposure and HLA in healthy donors. Sequenced by immunoSEQ multiplex PCR; TCRdb stores in-frame clones only, minus some. There are about 200,000 clones in the sample; 80% to 85% occur only once, and less than 3.5% lies in the top ten. The material sequenced was PBMCs. These receptors came from a woman aged 40 to 50 in good health and CMV-seronegative. Both conserved end residues are part of each CDR3. Fields, in order: clone size, D gene, V gene, J gene, CDR3 DNA, CDR3 protein. D genes are given only for firm matches. Clone size appears in some rows only: once, few, many, or a class for an expanded clone.

size: NA
D: TRBD2
V: TRBV29-1
J: TRBJ2-3
DNA: TGCAGCGTTGACGGGACTAGCGGGAGGAATCATCCAGATACGCAGTATTTT
CDR3: CSVDGTSGRNHPDTQYF

size: NA
D: NA
V: TRBV18
J: TRBJ1-1
DNA: TGTGCCAGCTCACCACCGGCCAGGGTGTTAGGTGAAGCTTTCTTT
CDR3: CASSPPARVLGEAFF

size: NA
D: TRBD2
V: TRBV7-2
J: TRBJ2-5
DNA: TGTGCCAGCAGCTTTCTCGCAGCGGGGCAAGAGACCCAGTACTTC
CDR3: CASSFLAAGQETQYF

size: NA
D: NA
V: TRBV30
J: TRBJ2-2
DNA: TGTGCCTGGAGTGTATCTGGGGGCGCCGGGGAGCTGTTTTTT
CDR3: CAWSVSGGAGELFF

size: NA
D: NA
V: TRBV5-4
J: TRBJ2-2
DNA: TGTGCCAGCAGCTTGATCGTTGGGGAGCTGTTTTTT
CDR3: CASSLIVGELFF

size: few
D: TRBD2
V: TRBV5-3
J: TRBJ2-3
DNA: TGTGCCAGAAGCTTGGCCTTGTCCTCCGGGACTAGGACCACATATACGCAGTATTTT
CDR3: CARSLALSSGTRTTYTQYF

size: once
D: TRBD1
V: TRBV10-3
J: TRBJ1-2
DNA: TGTGCCATCAGCGGGGGGACAGGGGATGGCTACACCTTC
CDR3: CAISGGTGDGYTF

size: NA
D: TRBD2
V: TRBV9
J: TRBJ2-1
DNA: TGTGCCAGCAGCGTAGCGGCTAGCGGGGCCATTAGCTCCTACAATGAGCAGTTCTTC
CDR3: CASSVAASGAISSYNEQFF

size: NA
D: NA
V: TRBV6-9
J: TRBJ1-5
DNA: TGTGCCAGCAGCACACGCAAAATTCCAGACAGTAATAGCAATCAGCCCCAGCATTTT
CDR3: CASSTRKIPDSNSNQPQHF

size: NA
D: TRBD1
V: TRBV10-3
J: TRBJ1-5
DNA: TGTGCCATCAGTCGGGACAGGCTAAGCAATCAGCCCCAGCATTTT
CDR3: CAISRDRLSNQPQHF

size: NA
D: TRBD2
V: TRBV30
J: TRBJ2-5
DNA: TGTGCCTGGACTAGCGGCCAAGAGACCCAGTACTTC
CDR3: CAWTSGQETQYF

size: few
D: NA
V: TRBV2
J: TRBJ1-4
DNA: TGTGCCAGCAGGACAGGCGTAATAGGGGAGGAAAAACTGTTTTTT
CDR3: CASRTGVIGEEKLFF

size: few
D: NA
V: TRBV5-1
J: TRBJ1-4
DNA: TGCGCCAGCAGCGCCCAGGGGAGACGGGACGAAAAACTGTTTTTT
CDR3: CASSAQGRRDEKLFF

size: NA
D: NA
V: TRBV11-2
J: TRBJ2-5
DNA: TGTGCCAGCAGCTTATTTAAGGGGCGGGAGACCCAGTACTTC
CDR3: CASSLFKGRETQYF

size: NA
D: TRBD1
V: TRBV28
J: TRBJ2-5
DNA: TGTGCCAGCAGTGGGGGACAGGGGGGACGGCAAGAGACCCAGTACTTC
CDR3: CASSGGQGGRQETQYF

size: NA
D: NA
V: TRBV5-5
J: TRBJ2-2
DNA: TGTGCCAGCAGCTTGGACCAGGGGCCGAGCACCGGGGAGCTGTTTTTT
CDR3: CASSLDQGPSTGELFF

size: NA
D: TRBD1
V: TRBV28
J: TRBJ1-2
DNA: TGTGCCAGCAGTCCAGGACAGGGGGCGACCTATGGCTACACCTTC
CDR3: CASSPGQGATYGYTF

size: NA
D: TRBD1
V: TRBV27
J: TRBJ1-1
DNA: TGTGCCAGCAGTCCCTACCGCCCAGGGGGCTCTGAAGCTTTCTTT
CDR3: CASSPYRPGGSEAFF

size: few
D: TRBD2
V: TRBV30
J: TRBJ2-1
DNA: TGTGCCTGGAGTGTACGAACTAGCGGGATTGGTGAGCAGTTCTTC
CDR3: CAWSVRTSGIGEQFF

size: NA
D: TRBD1
V: TRBV5-1
J: TRBJ1-5
DNA: TGCGCCAGCAGCCCGCAGGGGGCTGGGGGTCAGCCCCAGCATTTT
CDR3: CASSPQGAGGQPQHF

size: NA
D: NA
V: TRBV12-5
J: TRBJ2-7
DNA: TGTGCTAGTGGTTCTCGACTAGTTTCGGGCGAGCAGTACTTC
CDR3: CASGSRLVSGEQYF

size: NA
D: NA
V: TRBV27
J: TRBJ1-5
DNA: TGTGCCAGCAGTTTAGGCGGGTATAGCAATCAGCCCCAGCATTTT
CDR3: CASSLGGYSNQPQHF

size: NA
D: TRBD2
V: TRBV14
J: TRBJ2-7
DNA: TGTGCCAGCAGCCATGCCTGGACTAGCGGGACCTACGAGCAGTACTTC
CDR3: CASSHAWTSGTYEQYF

size: NA
D: TRBD1
V: TRBV28
J: TRBJ2-3
DNA: TGTGCCAGCAGGGAATTTGAGGGACAGGGAACAGATACGCAGTATTTT
CDR3: CASREFEGQGTDTQYF

size: once
D: NA
V: TRBV30
J: TRBJ2-7
DNA: TGTGCCTGGAGTGAAACAGCCTACGAGCAGTACTTC
CDR3: CAWSETAYEQYF

size: NA
D: TRBD1
V: TRBV7-8
J: TRBJ1-4
DNA: TGTGCCAGCAGCACTTTGAGACAGGGTGCACCTAATGAAAAACTGTTTTTT
CDR3: CASSTLRQGAPNEKLFF

size: NA
D: NA
V: TRBV29-1
J: TRBJ2-4
DNA: TGCAGCGTTGTAAGGCGGAACGAAAACATTCAGTACTTC
CDR3: CSVVRRNENIQYF

size: NA
D: TRBD1
V: TRBV6-4
J: TRBJ2-3
DNA: TGTGCCAGCAGTGCCGAGACAGGGTTCAGGGATACGCAGTATTTT
CDR3: CASSAETGFRDTQYF

size: NA
D: TRBD2
V: TRBV18
J: TRBJ2-1
DNA: TGTGCCAGCTCACCCGGGACTAGCGGGCCCCGTACTGGGCAGTTCTTC
CDR3: CASSPGTSGPRTGQFF

size: NA
D: TRBD1
V: TRBV30
J: TRBJ1-1
DNA: TGTGCCTGGAGTGTAACAGGGGGCACTGAAGCTTTCTTT
CDR3: CAWSVTGGTEAFF

size: NA
D: NA
V: TRBV2
J: TRBJ1-6
DNA: TGTGCCAGCAATCACCCTGGTCGGGATTCACCCCTCCACTTT
CDR3: CASNHPGRDSPLHF

size: NA
D: NA
V: TRBV7-6
J: TRBJ2-7
DNA: TGTGCCAGCAGCTTAGCGGAGGGGGGGGGCTCCTACGAGCAGTACTTC
CDR3: CASSLAEGGGSYEQYF

size: NA
D: NA
V: TRBV10-1
J: TRBJ2-1
DNA: TGCGCCAGCAGCCGACTAGGTGATGGGGTTGTGTTCTTC
CDR3: CASSRLGDGVVFF

size: few
D: NA
V: TRBV30
J: TRBJ2-3
DNA: TGTGCCTGGACGGCGGGCACAGATACGCAGTATTTT
CDR3: CAWTAGTDTQYF

size: NA
D: TRBD2
V: TRBV5-8
J: TRBJ2-5
DNA: TGTGCCAGCAGCCTTGGACTAGCGGGAGTCGTGTATTCAGAGACCCAGTACTTC
CDR3: CASSLGLAGVVYSETQYF

size: NA
D: NA
V: TRBV5-1
J: TRBJ1-2
DNA: TGCGCCAGCAGCTTGGCGGGGTTAGATGGCTACACCTTC
CDR3: CASSLAGLDGYTF

size: NA
D: TRBD1
V: TRBV6-1
J: TRBJ1-1
DNA: TGTGCCAGCAGTGAAGGAGACAGGGTCTGGAACACTGAAGCTTTCTTT
CDR3: CASSEGDRVWNTEAFF

size: NA
D: NA
V: TRBV27
J: TRBJ2-3
DNA: TGTGCCAGCAGTATAAAGGGGAGGTACCCCCGCACAGATACGCAGTATTTT
CDR3: CASSIKGRYPRTDTQYF

size: NA
D: TRBD2
V: TRBV7-9
J: TRBJ2-5
DNA: TGTGCCAGCAGCTCCCCTTTAAGGCGGGAGGGCCTTAAAGAGACCCAGTACTTC
CDR3: CASSSPLRREGLKETQYF

size: NA
D: TRBD2
V: TRBV7-2
J: TRBJ2-3
DNA: TGTGCCAGCAGCTTAGTGGCTAGCGGAACAGATACGCAGTATTTT
CDR3: CASSLVASGTDTQYF

size: NA
D: TRBD2
V: TRBV19
J: TRBJ2-1
DNA: TGTGCCAGTACTTGGACTAGCGGGATCTACAATGAGCAGTTCTTC
CDR3: CASTWTSGIYNEQFF

size: NA
D: NA
V: TRBV7-9
J: TRBJ2-1
DNA: TGTGCCAGCAGCTTAGGGGTGTTGGTTGGGGCAGGGTCTTACAATGAGCAGTTCTTC
CDR3: CASSLGVLVGAGSYNEQFF

size: NA
D: NA
V: TRBV10-1
J: TRBJ2-1
DNA: TGCGCCAGCAGTGAGGATGTTGGGGCGGGACCTTTGAACTACAATGAGCAGTTCTTC
CDR3: CASSEDVGAGPLNYNEQFF

size: once
D: TRBD1
V: TRBV9
J: TRBJ2-7
DNA: TGTGCCAGCAGCGTAGGGACAGGGGAGAGCTACGAGCAGTACTTC
CDR3: CASSVGTGESYEQYF

size: NA
D: TRBD1
V: TRBV30
J: TRBJ1-3
DNA: TGTGCCTGGAGTGTACCCGACAGGGGCTCTGGAAACACCATATATTTT
CDR3: CAWSVPDRGSGNTIYF

size: NA
D: TRBD1
V: TRBV6-5
J: TRBJ1-1
DNA: TGTGCCACCTCGCGACAGGGCGCGAACACTGAAGCTTTCTTT
CDR3: CATSRQGANTEAFF

size: NA
D: TRBD1
V: TRBV9
J: TRBJ1-4
DNA: TGTGCCAGCAGCCCACTGCCCTTAGAGGGGGCGCGTGTTAATGAAAAACTGTTTTTT
CDR3: CASSPLPLEGARVNEKLFF